Listed below are T cell receptor beta chains from one sample, sequenced in a study of blood T cell repertoires in COVID-19. The protocol was immunoSEQ multiplex PCR, while the TCRdb copy is restricted to in-frame clones and leaves out a portion. This sample yields under 250,000 clones, of which around 79% are seen a single time; around 5.4% belongs to the top ten. Specimen: peripheral blood. These TCRs come from a woman in her forties with COVID-19, enrolled during active disease. CDR3s include the opening cysteine and the closing phenylalanine or tryptophan. The order of the fields is J gene, clone size, D gene, V gene, CDR3 protein, CDR3 DNA. The D gene is left open where the match is weak. A row's size may be missing; if present it is once, few, many or a size class.

>TRBJ2-1|.|.|TRBV5-4
CASSAGLAVNNEQFF
TGTGCCAGCAGCGCGGGACTCGCCGTAAACAATGAGCAGTTCTTC
>TRBJ1-2|.|.|TRBV3-1/TRBV3-2
CASSQVQESGYTF
TGTGCCAGCAGCCAAGTGCAGGAAAGTGGCTACACCTTC
>TRBJ2-7|.|TRBD2|TRBV24-1
CATNALAGRTEQYF
TGTGCCACAAATGCTCTAGCGGGGAGGACCGAGCAGTACTTC
>TRBJ2-1|few|.|TRBV11-2
CASRPSSYNEQFF
TGTGCCAGCAGACCTAGTTCATACAATGAGCAGTTCTTC
>TRBJ2-7|.|.|TRBV5-1
CASSPTIGSWAADPYEQYF
TGCGCCAGCAGCCCGACGATCGGATCCTGGGCCGCAGACCCCTACGAGCAGTACTTC
>TRBJ2-7|few|.|TRBV18
CASSPPAGSNHYEQYF
TGTGCCAGCTCACCACCCGCGGGATCGAATCACTACGAGCAGTACTTC
>TRBJ2-1|.|.|TRBV6-6
CASSPSGSYNEQFF
TGTGCCAGCAGCCCTAGTGGCTCCTACAATGAGCAGTTCTTC
>TRBJ1-4|once|.|TRBV15
CATSRDPGAGEKLFF
TGTGCCACCAGCAGAGACCCAGGGGCTGGGGAAAAACTGTTTTTT
>TRBJ1-5|.|.|TRBV18
CASSPGGSNQPQHF
TGTGCCAGCTCACCGGGGGGGAGCAATCAGCCCCAGCATTTT
>TRBJ1-5|few|.|TRBV7-2
CASSLQGNNQPQHF
TGTGCCAGCAGCTTACAGGGGAACAATCAGCCCCAGCATTTT
>TRBJ2-7|.|TRBD1|TRBV3-1/TRBV3-2
CASSTRGSDYEQYF
TGTGCCAGCAGCACCAGGGGGTCCGACTACGAGCAGTACTTC
>TRBJ1-2|.|.|TRBV5-8
CASSGPLGAGGYTF
TGTGCCAGCAGCGGACCGCTGGGGGCCGGGGGCTACACCTTC
>TRBJ2-7|.|.|TRBV24-1
CATSDFASGLSYEQYF
TGTGCCACCAGTGATTTTGCCAGCGGCCTCTCCTACGAGCAGTACTTC
>TRBJ2-1|.|.|TRBV19
CASKEAGTSLGGQFF
TGTGCCAGTAAAGAGGCGGGGACCTCGCTGGGAGGGCAGTTCTTC
>TRBJ1-5|few|.|TRBV5-5
CASSLAAPTSYGQPQHF
TGTGCCAGCAGCTTGGCGGCTCCGACTTCCTATGGGCAGCCCCAGCATTTT
>TRBJ1-6|.|TRBD1|TRBV10-3
CAIRGYLTGGADSPLHF
TGTGCCATCAGGGGGTACCTTACAGGGGGCGCAGATTCACCCCTCCACTTT
>TRBJ2-6|.|TRBD1|TRBV19
CASSRGTVTSGANVLTF
TGTGCCAGTAGTCGAGGGACAGTGACCTCTGGGGCCAACGTCCTGACTTTC
>TRBJ2-2|.|.|TRBV27
CASGSGSGELFF
TGTGCCAGCGGTAGCGGCTCCGGGGAGCTGTTTTTT
>TRBJ2-3|.|TRBD2|TRBV29-1
CSVTAGGYTDTQYF
TGCAGCGTCACAGCGGGGGGCTACACAGATACGCAGTATTTT
>TRBJ2-2|.|.|TRBV2
CASRQGDTGELFF
TGTGCCAGCAGACAGGGAGACACCGGGGAGCTGTTTTTT
>TRBJ1-5|.|.|TRBV9
CASSPQGLNQPQHF
TGTGCCAGCAGCCCACAGGGTCTCAATCAGCCCCAGCATTTT
>TRBJ2-3|once|.|TRBV5-1
CASSLERDRLTDTQYF
TGCGCCAGCAGCTTGGAGCGGGACAGGCTAACAGATACGCAGTATTTT
>TRBJ2-3|.|.|TRBV5-5
CASSHPESGVDTQYF
TGTGCCAGCAGCCACCCCGAATCGGGGGTAGATACGCAGTATTTT
>TRBJ2-3|.|.|TRBV11-2
CASSFGGEDTQYF
TGTGCCAGCAGCTTTGGAGGGGAAGATACGCAGTATTTT
>TRBJ2-5|.|.|TRBV5-1
CASSSDLKETQYF
TGCGCCAGCAGCTCAGACTTGAAAGAGACCCAGTACTTC
>TRBJ2-3|.|.|TRBV27
CASGTAEYDTQYF
TGTGCCAGCGGGACTGCCGAGTACGATACGCAGTATTTT
>TRBJ1-6|.|.|TRBV4-2
CASSHEDSNSPLHF
TGTGCCAGCAGCCATGAGGACTCCAATTCACCCCTCCACTTT
>TRBJ2-3|.|.|TRBV6-5
CASKLTSGVGTQYF
TGTGCCAGCAAGTTAACATCCGGGGTCGGTACGCAGTATTTT
>TRBJ1-1|.|.|TRBV6-5
CASSYRLGAGTEAFF
TGTGCCAGCAGTTACCGATTGGGGGCGGGCACTGAAGCTTTCTTT